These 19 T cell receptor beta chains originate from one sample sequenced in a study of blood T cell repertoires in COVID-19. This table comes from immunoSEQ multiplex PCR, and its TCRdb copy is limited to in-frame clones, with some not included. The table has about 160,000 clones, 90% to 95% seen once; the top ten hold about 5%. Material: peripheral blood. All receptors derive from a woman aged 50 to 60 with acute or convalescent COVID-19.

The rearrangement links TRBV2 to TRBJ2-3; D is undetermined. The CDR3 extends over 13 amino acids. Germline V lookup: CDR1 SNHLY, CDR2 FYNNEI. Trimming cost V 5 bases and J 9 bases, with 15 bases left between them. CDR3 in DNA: TGTGCCAGCAGTTCGGTTATAACGGAGACGCAGTATTTT. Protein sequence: CASSSVITETQYF.

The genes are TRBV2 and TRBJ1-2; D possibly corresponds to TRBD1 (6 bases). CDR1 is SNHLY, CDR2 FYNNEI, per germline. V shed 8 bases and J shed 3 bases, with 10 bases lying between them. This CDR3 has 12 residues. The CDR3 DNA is TGTGCCAGCCGGGACAAAGACTATGGCTACACCTTC. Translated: CASRDKDYGYTF.

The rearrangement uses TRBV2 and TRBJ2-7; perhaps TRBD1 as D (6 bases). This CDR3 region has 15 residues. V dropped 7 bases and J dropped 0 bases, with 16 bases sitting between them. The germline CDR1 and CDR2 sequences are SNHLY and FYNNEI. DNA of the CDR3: TGTGCCAGCAAATCCCGGGACACATACTCCTACGAGCAGTACTTC. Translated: CASKSRDTYSYEQYF.

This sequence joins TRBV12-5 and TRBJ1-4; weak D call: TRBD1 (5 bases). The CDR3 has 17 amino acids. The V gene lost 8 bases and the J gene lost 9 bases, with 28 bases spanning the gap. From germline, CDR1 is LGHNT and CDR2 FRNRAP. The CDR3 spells CASQPQGKATLGKKLFF. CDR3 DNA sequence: TGTGCTAGTCAACCTCAGGGAAAGGCCACCTTGGGGAAAAAACTGTTTTTT.

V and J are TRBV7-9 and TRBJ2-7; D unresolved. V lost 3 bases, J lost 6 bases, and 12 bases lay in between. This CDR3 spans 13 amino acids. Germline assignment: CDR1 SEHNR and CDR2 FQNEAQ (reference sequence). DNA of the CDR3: TGTGCCAGCAGCTTCCCCTTATATCCCGAGCAGTACTTC. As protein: CASSFPLYPEQYF.

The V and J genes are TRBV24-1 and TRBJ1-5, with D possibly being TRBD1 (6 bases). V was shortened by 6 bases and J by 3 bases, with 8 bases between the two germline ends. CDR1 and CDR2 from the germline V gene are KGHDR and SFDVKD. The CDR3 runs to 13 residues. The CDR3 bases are TGTGCCACCAGTTGGGGGCTCAATCAGCCCCAGCATTTT. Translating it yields CATSWGLNQPQHF.

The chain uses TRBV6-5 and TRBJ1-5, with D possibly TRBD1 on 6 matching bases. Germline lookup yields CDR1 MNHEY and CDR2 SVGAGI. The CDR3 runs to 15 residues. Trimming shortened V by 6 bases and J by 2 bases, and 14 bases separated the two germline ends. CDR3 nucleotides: TGTGCCAGCAGCTTAACAGGGAATGGCAATCAGCCCCAGCATTTT. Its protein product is CASSLTGNGNQPQHF.

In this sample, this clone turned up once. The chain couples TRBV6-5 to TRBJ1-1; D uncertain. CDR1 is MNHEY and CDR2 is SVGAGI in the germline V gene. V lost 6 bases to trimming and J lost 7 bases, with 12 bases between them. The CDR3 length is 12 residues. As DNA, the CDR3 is TGTGCCAGCAGCCCAACAGAAGGTGAAGCTTTCTTT. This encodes CASSPTEGEAFF.

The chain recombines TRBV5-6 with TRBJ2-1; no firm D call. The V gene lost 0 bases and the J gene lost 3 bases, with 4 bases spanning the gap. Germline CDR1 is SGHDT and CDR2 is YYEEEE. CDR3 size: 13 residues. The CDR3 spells CASSLARYNEQFF. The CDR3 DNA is TGTGCCAGCAGCTTGGCTCGCTACAATGAGCAGTTCTTC.

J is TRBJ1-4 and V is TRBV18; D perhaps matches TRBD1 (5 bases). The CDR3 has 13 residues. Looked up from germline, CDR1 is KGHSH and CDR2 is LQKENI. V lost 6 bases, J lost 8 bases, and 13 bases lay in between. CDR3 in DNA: TGTGCCAGCTCCAGAGGGAGGGACGAAAAACTGTTTTTT. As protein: CASSRGRDEKLFF. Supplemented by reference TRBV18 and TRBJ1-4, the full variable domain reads NAGVMQNPRHLVRRRGQEARLRCSPMKGHSHVYWYRQLPEEGLKFMVYLQKENIIDESGMPKERFSAEFPKEGPSILRIQQVVRGDSAAYFCASSRGRDEKLFFGSGTQLSVL.

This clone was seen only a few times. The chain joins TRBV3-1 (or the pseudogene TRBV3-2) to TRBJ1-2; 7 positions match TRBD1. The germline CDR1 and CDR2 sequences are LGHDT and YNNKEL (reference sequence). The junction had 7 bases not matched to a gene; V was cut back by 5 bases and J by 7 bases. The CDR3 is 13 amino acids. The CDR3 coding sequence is TGTGCCAGCAGCGTGGGACAGACCTTTGGCTACACCTTC. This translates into CASSVGQTFGYTF.

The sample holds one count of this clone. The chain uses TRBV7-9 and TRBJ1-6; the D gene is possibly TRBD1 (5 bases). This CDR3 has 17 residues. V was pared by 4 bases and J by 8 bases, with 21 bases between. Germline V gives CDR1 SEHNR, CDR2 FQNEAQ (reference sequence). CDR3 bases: TGTGCCAGCAGCTCTCCATCTTCTGTTGGGGGGGATTCACCCCTCCACTTT. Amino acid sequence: CASSSPSSVGGDSPLHF.

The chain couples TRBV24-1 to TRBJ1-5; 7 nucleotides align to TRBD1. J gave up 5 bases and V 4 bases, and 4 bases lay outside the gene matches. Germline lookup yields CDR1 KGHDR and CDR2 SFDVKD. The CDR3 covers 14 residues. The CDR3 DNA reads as TGTGCCACCAGTGACCGACAGGGTTATCAGCCCCAGCATTTT. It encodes CATSDRQGYQPQHF.

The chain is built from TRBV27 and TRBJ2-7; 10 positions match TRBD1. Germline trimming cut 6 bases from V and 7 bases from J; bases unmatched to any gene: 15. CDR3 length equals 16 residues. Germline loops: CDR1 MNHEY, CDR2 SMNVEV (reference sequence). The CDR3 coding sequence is TGTGCCAGCAGCCCCAAGTACGGACAGGGGGTTTGGGAGCAGTACTTC. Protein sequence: CASSPKYGQGVWEQYF.

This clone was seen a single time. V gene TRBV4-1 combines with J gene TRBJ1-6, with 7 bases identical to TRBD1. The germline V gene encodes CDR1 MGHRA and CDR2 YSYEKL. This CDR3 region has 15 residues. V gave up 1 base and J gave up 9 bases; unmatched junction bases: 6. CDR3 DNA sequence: TGCGCCAGCAGCCAAGGGCGACAGGGTGGTTCACCCCTCCACTTT. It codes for CASSQGRQGGSPLHF.

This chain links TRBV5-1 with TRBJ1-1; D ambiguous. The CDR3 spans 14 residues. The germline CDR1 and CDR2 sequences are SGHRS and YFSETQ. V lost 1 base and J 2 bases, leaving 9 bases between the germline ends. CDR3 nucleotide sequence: TGCGCCAGCAGCTTGAGATCGGTCAACACTGAAGCTTTCTTT. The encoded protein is CASSLRSVNTEAFF. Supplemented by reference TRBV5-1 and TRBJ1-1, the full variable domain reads KAGVTQTPRYLIKTRGQQVTLSCSPISGHRSVSWYQQTPGQGLQFLFEYFSETQRNKGNFPGRFSGRQFSNSRSEMNVSTLELGDSALYLCASSLRSVNTEAFFGQGTRLTVV.

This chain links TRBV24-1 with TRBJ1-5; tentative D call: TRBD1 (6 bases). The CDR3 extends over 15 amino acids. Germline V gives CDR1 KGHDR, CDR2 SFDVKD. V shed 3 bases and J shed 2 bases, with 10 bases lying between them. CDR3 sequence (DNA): TGTGCCACCAGTGATCACAGGGTGGGCAATCAGCCCCAGCATTTT. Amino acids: CATSDHRVGNQPQHF.

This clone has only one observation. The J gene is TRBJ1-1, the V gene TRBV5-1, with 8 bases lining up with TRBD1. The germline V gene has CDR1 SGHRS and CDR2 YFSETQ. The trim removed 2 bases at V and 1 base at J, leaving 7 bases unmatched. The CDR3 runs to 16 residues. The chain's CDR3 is CASSFLPGTGNTEAFF. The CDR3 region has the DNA TGCGCCAGCAGCTTTCTTCCGGGGACAGGGAACACTGAAGCTTTCTTT.

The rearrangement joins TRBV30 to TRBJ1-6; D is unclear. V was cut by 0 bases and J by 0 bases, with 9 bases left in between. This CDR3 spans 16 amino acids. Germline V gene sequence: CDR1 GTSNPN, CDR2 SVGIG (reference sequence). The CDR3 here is CAWSVLDYSYNSPLHF. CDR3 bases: TGTGCCTGGAGTGTACTAGATTACTCCTATAATTCACCCCTCCACTTT.